This entry describes one T cell receptor beta chain. Antigen: not known. This entry is derived from a study of lymphopenia after photon versus proton radiotherapy. CDR1 and CDR2 from the germline V gene are SGDLS and YYNGEE. Trimming took 4 bases from V and 0 from J, leaving 17 bases between them. The CDR3 spans 17 residues. The table came from immunoSEQ multiplex PCR; TCRdb's copy has only in-frame clones and leaves some out. The top ten clones hold 9.5% to 15% of a sample with roughly 64,000 clones, 87% of them seen once. Study results and limitations: Under photons, naive T cells and diversity fell while effector/memory populations rose.

The chain combines TRBV9 with TRBJ1-3; D possibly corresponds to TRBD1 (6 bases). This TCR was recovered from a man of 80 years or more with esophageal cancer. This material consisted of peripheral blood, taken from a patient treated with proton-based radiotherapy. The CDR3 protein is CASSLQPRGGSGNTIYF. In DNA, the CDR3 is TGTGCCAGCAGCCTCCAACCGAGGGGGGGCTCTGGAAACACCATATATTTT.